These 30 T cell receptor beta chains originate from one sample sequenced in a study of somatic mutations in cytotoxic T cells in rheumatoid arthritis. Assay: immunoSEQ multiplex PCR; the TCRdb copy retains only in-frame clones and omits some. Of some 16,000 clones detected, approximately 82% appear once; the ten largest clones hold around 15%. The specimen was CD8+ T cells sorted from blood. Receptor source: a woman between 50 and 59 years old with rheumatoid arthritis.

The V gene is TRBV7-9, the J gene TRBJ2-7; TRBD2 matches at 12 bases. V lost 4 bases, J lost 1 base, and 5 bases stayed unmatched. The CDR3 sequence is 16 residues long. Germline CDR1 and CDR2: SEHNR and FQNEAQ (reference sequence). CDR3 amino acids: CASSSPTSGGSYEQYF. The DNA for the CDR3 is TGTGCCAGCAGCTCCCCGACTAGCGGGGGTTCCTACGAGCAGTACTTC.

J is TRBJ2-7 and V is TRBV7-9, with TRBD2 as a possible D gene (6 bases). Per the germline V gene, CDR1 is SEHNR and CDR2 is FQNEAQ (reference sequence). This CDR3 contains 12 residues. V was clipped by 2 bases and J by 6 bases, with 8 bases between them. This CDR3 is CASSLFGGEQYF. The CDR3 nucleotides read TGTGCCAGCAGCTTATTCGGGGGCGAGCAGTACTTC. Together with reference TRBV7-9 and TRBJ2-7, the CDR3 gives the full variable domain: DTGVSQNPRHKITKRGQNVTFRCDPISEHNRLYWYRQTLGQGPEFLTYFQNEAQLEKSRLLSDRFSAERPKGSFSTLEIQRTEQGDSAMYLCASSLFGGEQYFGPGTRLTVT.

The chain employs TRBV5-8 and TRBJ1-2; 10 positions match TRBD1. Germline lookup yields CDR1 SGHTS and CDR2 YDEGEE. Unmatched junction bases numbered 0, after V lost 3 bases and J lost 4 bases. The CDR3 is made up of 13 amino acids. The DNA for the CDR3 is TGTGCCAGCAGCTGGACAGGGGGCTATGGCTACACCTTC. It specifies CASSWTGGYGYTF.

The chain links TRBV10-2 to TRBJ2-5, with no clear D. This CDR3 spans 13 amino acids. V gave up 1 base and J gave up 1 base, with 4 bases separating them. Germline V lookup: CDR1 WSHSY, CDR2 SAAADI. CDR3 loop: CASSEYSQETQYF. Here the CDR3 DNA reads TGCGCCAGCAGTGAGTACTCCCAAGAGACCCAGTACTTC.

The chain recombines TRBV5-4 with TRBJ1-4; D gene ambiguous. V was shortened by 2 bases and J by 10 bases, with 6 bases between the two germline ends. The CDR3 totals 11 residues. CDR1 SGHNT and CDR2 YYREEE come from the germline V gene (reference sequence). The CDR3 DNA reads TGTGCCAGCAGCTTCGGTGGAAAACTGTTTTTT. Protein: CASSFGGKLFF.

This chain links TRBV7-9 with TRBJ1-4; D is undetermined. CDR3 length: 15 residues. Trimming pared 5 bases from V and 0 bases from J, leaving 10 bases between. Germline V gene sequence: CDR1 SEHNR, CDR2 FQNEAQ (reference sequence). CDR3 nucleotide sequence: TGTGCCAGCAGCCTAGAACACACAACTAATGAAAAACTGTTTTTT. This gives the protein CASSLEHTTNEKLFF.

The chain has TRBV13 and TRBJ2-3; D may be TRBD2 (6 bases). Trimming pared 5 bases from V and 2 bases from J, leaving 20 bases between. Germline V gives CDR1 PRHDT, CDR2 FYEKMQ (reference sequence). There are 17 residues in the CDR3. CDR3 coding DNA: TGTGCCAGCAGCATCCCCGGTTTTGGGGGGTCCACAGATACGCAGTATTTT. Its translation: CASSIPGFGGSTDTQYF.

This sequence joins TRBV7-3 and TRBJ2-2, with TRBD1 as a possible D gene (5 bases). V lost 4 bases, J lost 1 base, and 7 bases lay in between. Germline assignment: CDR1 SGHTA and CDR2 FQGTGA. The CDR3 spans 14 residues. The CDR3 sequence: CASSSQENTGELFF. CDR3 nucleotides: TGTGCCAGCAGCTCACAGGAGAACACCGGGGAGCTGTTTTTT.

Only a few counts were recorded for this clone. The chain recombines TRBV2 with TRBJ1-1, with D uncertain. Trimming pared 8 bases from V and 3 bases from J, leaving 10 bases between. The V gene's germline CDR1 is SNHLY and CDR2 FYNNEI. CDR3 length: 12 residues. The CDR3 protein is CASGSSDTEAFF. The CDR3 region has the DNA TGTGCCAGCGGGTCTTCGGACACTGAAGCTTTCTTT.

J is TRBJ2-7 and V is TRBV29-1; either TRBD1 or TRBD2 may fit D (6 bases each). The CDR3 is made up of 12 amino acids. Germline-derived CDR1 and CDR2 are SQVTM and ANQGSEA. Trimming took 7 bases from V and 5 from J, leaving 15 bases between them. CDR3 bases: TGCAGCGCCCTCAAGGGGGGCGACGAGCAGTACTTC. It yields the protein CSALKGGDEQYF.

This chain uses TRBV7-9 with TRBJ2-1; TRBD2 matches at 15 bases. Germline CDR1 is SEHNR and CDR2 is FQNEAQ (reference sequence). V lost 5 bases, J lost 5 bases, and 4 bases stayed unmatched. The CDR3 contains 16 residues. The CDR3 reads CASSPRTSGRDNEQFF. The CDR3 nucleotides are TGTGCCAGCAGCCCCAGGACTAGCGGGAGGGACAATGAGCAGTTCTTC.

The chain carries TRBV6-1 and TRBJ2-2, with D unclear. CDR1 is MNHNS, CDR2 SASEGT, per germline. Trimming stripped 1 base from V and 3 bases from J, with 9 bases between. This CDR3 has 15 residues. The CDR3 bases are TGTGCCAGCAGTGAAGGAGGTAGCCACACCGGGGAGCTGTTTTTT. Encoded protein: CASSEGGSHTGELFF.

The CDR3: CASSYGQARETQYF. In DNA, the CDR3 is TGTGCCAGCAGTTACGGCCAGGCTAGAGAGACCCAGTACTTC. This chain joins TRBV6-5 and TRBJ2-5; no clear D gene. Germline CDR1 and CDR2: MNHEY and SVGAGI. The length of the CDR3 is 14 residues. V lost 2 bases to trimming and J lost 4 bases, with 11 bases between them.

The chain recombines TRBV19 with TRBJ2-3; D might be TRBD2 (5 bases). CDR1 is LNHDA and CDR2 is SQIVND in the germline V gene (reference sequence). The CDR3 covers 15 residues. V was pared by 5 bases and J by 2 bases, with 14 bases between. The CDR3 DNA follows: TGTGCCAGTAGTCCCATAAGACTACCCACAGATACGCAGTATTTT. Translation: CASSPIRLPTDTQYF.

The chain has TRBV6-6 and TRBJ2-7; D is possibly TRBD2 (6 bases). The ends were cut back, 2 bases at V and 2 bases at J, with 10 bases in the middle. This CDR3 is built from 14 residues. Per the germline V gene, CDR1 is MNHNY and CDR2 is SVGAGI (reference sequence). CDR3 residues: CASSYGDSTYEQYF. CDR3 nucleotide sequence: TGTGCCAGCAGTTACGGGGACTCTACCTACGAGCAGTACTTC.

In its sample, this clone was seen once. The CDR3 nucleotides read TGTGCCAGCAGGCTGACTGATGAGCAGTTCTTC. The encoded protein is CASRLTDEQFF. This chain links TRBV13 with TRBJ2-1; D call uncertain. CDR3 length: 11 residues. CDR1 is PRHDT and CDR2 is FYEKMQ in the germline V gene (reference sequence). The V end lost 6 bases, the J end lost 8 bases, and 8 bases lay between the germline ends.

The rearrangement links TRBV28 to TRBJ2-1; possible D gene TRBD1, 6 bases. CDR1 MDHEN and CDR2 SYDVKM come from the germline V gene. CDR3 size: 17 residues. V lost 7 bases and J lost 3, with 22 bases in between. The DNA of the CDR3 is TGTGCCAGCAAGACGACGCGCCGGGACATTTTCTACAATGAGCAGTTCTTC. Protein: CASKTTRRDIFYNEQFF.

This clone appeared once. The rearrangement joins TRBV2 to TRBJ2-7; TRBD2 matches 12 bases. CDR1 and CDR2 (germline): SNHLY, FYNNEI. The length of the CDR3 is 18 residues. V lost 0 bases to trimming and J lost 0 bases; unmatched junction nucleotides: 6. The CDR3: CASSEAPLTSGSSYEQYF. The CDR3 nucleotides read TGTGCCAGCAGTGAAGCCCCACTGACTAGCGGGAGCTCCTACGAGCAGTACTTC.

This rearrangement joins TRBV6-1 to TRBJ2-7; a weak D match, TRBD2 (7 bases). V was pared by 6 bases and J by 3 bases, with 12 bases between. The V gene's germline CDR1 is MNHNS and CDR2 SASEGT. The CDR3 spans 13 residues. CDR3 in amino acids: CASSPGGLYEQYF. In nucleotides, the CDR3 is TGTGCCAGCAGCCCGGGGGGCCTCTACGAGCAGTACTTC.

The DNA of the CDR3 is TGTGCCAGCAGCCCGACCCGCCGACAGGGCCACGAGCAGTACTTC. Translation: CASSPTRRQGHEQYF. The V and J genes are TRBV7-2 and TRBJ2-5; TRBD1 aligns across 7 bases. The last part of the DNA fits TRBJ2-7 better; the J call may be wrong. The germline gives CDR1 SGHTA, CDR2 FQGNSA. The CDR3 consists of 15 residues.

The chain couples TRBV10-1 to TRBJ2-6; D is undetermined. The CDR3 loop spans 16 amino acids. CDR1 WNHNN and CDR2 SYGVQD come from the germline V gene (reference sequence). Deletions cut 8 bases from V and 1 base from J, with 15 bases between. Written as DNA, the CDR3 is TGCGCCAGCCCCCTGTTCCGTCATTCTGGGGCCAACGTCCTGACTTTC. This gives the protein CASPLFRHSGANVLTF.

The V call is TRBV18, the J call TRBJ2-5, with D unresolved. The V end was cut by 5 bases, the J end by 0 bases, with 4 bases between. Germline V CDR1 and CDR2: KGHSH, LQKENI. This CDR3 is built from 12 residues. The CDR3 here is CASSSYQETQYF. CDR3 nucleotide sequence: TGTGCCAGCTCATCGTACCAAGAGACCCAGTACTTC.

This clone was seen a handful of times. Written as DNA, the CDR3 is TGTGCCAGTAGTGTGACAGGTCGGCAGCCCCAGCATTTT. The encoded protein is CASSVTGRQPQHF. V gene TRBV19 combines with J gene TRBJ1-5, with D possibly being TRBD1 (6 bases). Germline loops: CDR1 LNHDA, CDR2 SQIVND (reference sequence). The CDR3 runs to 13 residues. Trimming removed 5 bases at V and 7 bases at J, with 12 bases between.

The chain combines TRBV9 with TRBJ2-7; D is tentatively TRBD1 or TRBD2 (5 bases each). Germline V gene sequence: CDR1 SGDLS, CDR2 YYNGEE. The CDR3 runs 14 residues. Trimming took 3 bases from V and 5 from J, leaving 15 bases between them. As DNA, the CDR3 is TGTGCCAGCAGCGGGGACGGCCGACTTGACGAGCAGTACTTC. Translation: CASSGDGRLDEQYF.

This clone is a singleton in its sample. This sequence joins TRBV6-5 and TRBJ1-1; maybe TRBD1 (6 bases). V was clipped by 2 bases and J by 1 base, with 8 bases between them. CDR3 length equals 14 residues. The germline CDR1 and CDR2 sequences are MNHEY and SVGAGI. This CDR3 is CASSYGGPNTEAFF. CDR3 sequence (DNA): TGTGCCAGCAGTTACGGGGGGCCGAACACTGAAGCTTTCTTT.

The V call is TRBV5-4, the J call TRBJ2-3; D is uncertain. Germline V gene sequence: CDR1 SGHNT, CDR2 YYREEE (reference sequence). V lost 0 bases and J lost 0, with 5 bases in between. This CDR3 comprises 14 residues. The CDR3 sequence is CASSLVSSTDTQYF. Written as DNA, the CDR3 is TGTGCCAGCAGCTTGGTTTCGAGCACAGATACGCAGTATTTT.

This chain uses TRBV7-9 with TRBJ2-1, with D perhaps matching TRBD1 or TRBD2 (7 bases each). Per the germline V gene, CDR1 is SEHNR and CDR2 is FQNEAQ (reference sequence). This CDR3 is 14 amino acids long. V was shortened by 1 base and J by 7 bases, with 11 bases between the two germline ends. CDR3 in DNA: TGTGCCAGCAGCTTAGTCCAGGGGGGGAATGAGCAGTTCTTC. It is translated as CASSLVQGGNEQFF.

This CDR3 reads CASSVGTASYEQYF. The CDR3, as DNA: TGTGCCAGCAGCGTCGGGACAGCCTCCTACGAGCAGTACTTC. V and J are TRBV9 and TRBJ2-7, with 7 bases identical to TRBD1. This CDR3 region has 14 residues. V lost 2 bases to trimming and J lost 0 bases; unmatched junction nucleotides: 2. Looked up from germline, CDR1 is SGDLS and CDR2 is YYNGEE.

This clone was seen a handful of times. The chain joins TRBV27 to TRBJ2-3; the D is unclear. The V gene's germline CDR1 is MNHEY and CDR2 SMNVEV (reference sequence). This CDR3 contains 13 residues. V lost 6 bases and J 0 bases, leaving 7 bases between the germline ends. The CDR3 DNA is TGTGCCAGCAGGACACCTAGCACAGATACGCAGTATTTT. Translating it yields CASRTPSTDTQYF.

This clone occurred once. The chain couples TRBV5-6 to TRBJ2-5; D is uncertain. Trimming removed 7 bases from V and 0 bases from J, with 13 bases in between. From germline, CDR1 is SGHDT and CDR2 YYEEEE. There are 14 residues in the CDR3. The CDR3 region has the DNA TGTGCCAGCTCTCCCCCCGTGTACCAAGAGACCCAGTACTTC. Its protein product is CASSPPVYQETQYF. Complete variable domain (other parts from reference TRBV5-6 and TRBJ2-5): DAGVTQSPTHLIKTRGQQVTLRCSPKSGHDTVSWYQQALGQGPQFIFQYYEEEERQRGNFPDRFSGHQFPNYSSELNVNALLLGDSALYLCASSPPVYQETQYFGPGTRLLVL.